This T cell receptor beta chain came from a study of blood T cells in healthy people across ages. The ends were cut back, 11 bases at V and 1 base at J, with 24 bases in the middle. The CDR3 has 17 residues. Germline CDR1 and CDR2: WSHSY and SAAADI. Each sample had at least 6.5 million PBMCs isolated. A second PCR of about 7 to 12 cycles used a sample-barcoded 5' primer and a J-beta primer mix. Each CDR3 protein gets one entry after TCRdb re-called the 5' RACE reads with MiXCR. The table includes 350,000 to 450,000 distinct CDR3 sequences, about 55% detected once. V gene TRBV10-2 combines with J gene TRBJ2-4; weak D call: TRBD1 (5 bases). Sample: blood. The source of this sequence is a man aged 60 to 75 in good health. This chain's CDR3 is CASSPAGLLGAKNIQYF. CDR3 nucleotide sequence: TGCGCCTCCAGTCCGGCAGGGCTCCTGGGGGCCAAAAACATTCAGTACTTC.